The 16 T cell receptor beta chains below were found in one sample sequenced in a study of breast tumors, draining lymph nodes, adjacent tissues. Each CDR3 protein is one row after TCRdb ran MiXCR on the multiplex PCR reads. The data show around 66,000 distinct CDR3 sequences, with approximately 45% seen just once and more than 7.5% held by the top ten. Material for sequencing was breast tumor tissue. The receptors come from a female donor with breast cancer. Some clones in this sample may be carry-over from other donors' samples.

For this clonotype: The CDR3 does not close with the conserved phenylalanine or tryptophan, likely indicating a read error. V and J are TRBV12-3 or TRBV12-4 and TRBJ2-7; D unresolved. CDR3 length: 13 residues. Between the trimmed V and J ends, which lost 9 bases and 3 bases, there was a span of 15 bases. As DNA, the CDR3 is TGTGCCAGTCGGCGCCAGATCTACTACGAGCAGTACTAC. Amino acids: CASRRQIYYEQYY.

This clonotype was seen more than once but under ten times. V usage is TRBV9 and J usage is TRBJ1-2; possible D gene TRBD1, 6 bases. V shed 2 bases and J shed 3 bases, with 11 bases lying between them. CDR1 and CDR2 (germline): SGDLS, YYNGEE. This CDR3 contains 14 residues. The DNA of the CDR3 is TGTGCCAGCAGCGTCACCGGGACATACTATGGCTACACCTTC. Translating it yields CASSVTGTYYGYTF.

This clonotype was observed many times. The J gene is TRBJ2-1, the V gene TRBV2, with TRBD2 matching over 10 bases. The CDR3 is 17 amino acids. The germline gives CDR1 SNHLY, CDR2 FYNNEI. J gave up 4 bases and V 5 bases, and 11 bases lay outside the gene matches. CDR3 amino acids: CASSPSGGAGGYNEQFF. In DNA, the CDR3 is TGTGCCAGCAGTCCCTCGGGGGGAGCGGGAGGGTACAATGAGCAGTTCTTC.

This clonotype was found many times. The chain is built from TRBV4-2 and TRBJ2-4; weak D call: TRBD2 (6 bases). V gave up 0 bases and J gave up 3 bases, with 9 bases separating them. Germline V gene lookup returns CDR1 LGHNA and CDR2 YNFKEQ. The CDR3 is 15 residues long. CDR3 amino acids: CASSQDETSKNIQYF. The DNA for the CDR3 is TGTGCCAGCAGCCAAGACGAGACTAGCAAAAACATTCAGTACTTC.

This clonotype was observed many times. The chain uses TRBV5-6 and TRBJ1-2; a possible D gene is TRBD1 (5 bases). Germline V lookup: CDR1 SGHDT, CDR2 YYEEEE. V lost 6 bases and J lost 2, with 11 bases in between. CDR3 length: 13 amino acids. This CDR3 reads CASTKGVNYGYTF. CDR3 coding DNA: TGTGCCAGCACCAAAGGGGTAAACTATGGCTACACCTTC. Full variable domain (rest looked up from reference TRBV5-6 and TRBJ1-2): DAGVTQSPTHLIKTRGQQVTLRCSPKSGHDTVSWYQQALGQGPQFIFQYYEEEERQRGNFPDRFSGHQFPNYSSELNVNALLLGDSALYLCASTKGVNYGYTFGSGTRLTVV.

In this sample, this clonotype turned up once. J is TRBJ1-4 and V is TRBV7-3; possibly TRBD1 for D (5 bases). V lost 5 bases and J 0 bases, leaving 28 bases between the germline ends. Germline V CDR1 and CDR2: SGHTA, FQGTGA. The CDR3 is 21 amino acids. CDR3 in DNA: TGTGCCAGCAGCCCTGGGGCGAAGGCTGTGGCAACCCGGCCAACTAATGAAAAACTGTTTTTT. It translates to CASSPGAKAVATRPTNEKLFF.

This clonotype was observed at least ten times. This chain links TRBV7-2 with TRBJ2-1; D might be TRBD1 or TRBD2, each matching 6 bases. This CDR3 spans 12 amino acids. Trimming cost V 3 bases and J 9 bases, with 9 bases left between them. Looked up from germline, CDR1 is SGHTA and CDR2 is FQGNSA. CDR3: CASSFRGGEQFF. The CDR3 DNA is TGTGCCAGCAGCTTCAGGGGAGGTGAGCAGTTCTTC.

This clonotype was recorded many times. A read error may be the cause here, since a much bigger clone is one base away. This chain joins TRBV5-8 and TRBJ2-1; tentative D call: TRBD2 (6 bases). The germline V gene encodes CDR1 SGHTS and CDR2 YDEGEE. The CDR3 contains 13 residues. The germline V and J ends were trimmed by 4 bases and 9 bases, with 14 bases remaining between them. The CDR3 DNA reads TGTGCCAGCAGCGTGGGACTGCCTGGTGAGCAGTTCTTC. This translates into CASSVGLPGEQFF.

This clonotype was seen only a few times. A read error may explain this, as a much larger clone is one base away. V gene TRBV20-1 combines with J gene TRBJ2-7, with a possible D match to TRBD2 (6 bases). Germline CDR1 and CDR2: DFQATT and SNEGSKA (reference sequence). The CDR3 runs 14 residues. This chain's CDR3 is CSARKATSSSEQYF. CDR3 bases: TGCAGTGCTAGAAAGGCTACTAGCTCCTCCGAGCAGTACTTC.

The gene calls are TRBV2 and TRBJ1-2; the D is unclear. The CDR3 has 15 residues. CDR1 and CDR2 (germline): SNHLY, FYNNEI. The ends were cut back, 5 bases at V and 7 bases at J, with 20 bases in the middle. The CDR3 nucleotides read TGTGCCAGCAGTTTAGAGTTCACGTCGGAGCTTGGCTACACCTTC. Translated, it gives CASSLEFTSELGYTF.

This clonotype was picked up many times. The J gene is TRBJ1-2, the V gene TRBV5-1; the D is unclear. Germline V CDR1 and CDR2: SGHRS, YFSETQ. The CDR3 length is 14 residues. Deletions cut 9 bases from V and 2 bases from J, with 17 bases between. CDR3 loop: CATTDKLGNYGYTF. The CDR3 DNA reads TGCGCCACCACAGACAAGCTAGGGAACTATGGCTACACCTTC.

The chain has TRBV11-2 and TRBJ2-5; a possible D gene is TRBD2 (6 bases). Germline V gene lookup returns CDR1 SGHAT and CDR2 FQNNGV. Trimming removed 1 base at V and 5 bases at J, with 11 bases between. The CDR3 is made up of 14 amino acids. CDR3 DNA: TGTGCCAGCAGCTTAGTTCTAGCGCGTGAGACCCAGTACTTC. Residues: CASSLVLARETQYF.

This clonotype was observed many times. A read error may explain this, as a much larger clone is one base away. V usage is TRBV20-1 and J usage is TRBJ1-6, with D possibly matching TRBD1 (6 bases). The CDR3 has 18 amino acids. CDR1 is DFQATT and CDR2 is SNEGSKA in the germline V gene (reference sequence). V was pared by 0 bases and J by 8 bases, with 23 bases between. CDR3 DNA: TGCAGTGCTAGAGATGGGGAGGCCATTACTCGGGGGCATTCACCCCTCCACTTT. The encoded protein is CSARDGEAITRGHSPLHF.

There are many counts of this clonotype. The chain links TRBV18 to TRBJ1-2; D gene unclear. This CDR3 contains 13 residues. The germline V gene encodes CDR1 KGHSH and CDR2 LQKENI. Trimming left V 6 bases short and J 4 bases short, with 12 bases between. The CDR3 bases are TGTGCCAGCTCCCTCGAAGTTTCCTATGGCTACACCTTC. It translates to CASSLEVSYGYTF.

This clonotype was picked up one time. The junction and the germline gene differ at one end; a read error may be behind it. The rearrangement links TRBV9 to TRBJ2-7; D assignment may be TRBD1 or TRBD2 (5 bases each). The CDR3 consists of 12 residues. Germline V gives CDR1 SGDLS, CDR2 YYNGEE. In nucleotides, the CDR3 is TGTGCCAGCAGCGTAGTTTTGGGGACGGTGGCCTTC. Translation gives CASSVVLGTVAF.

The table lists this clonotype with a count of one. This sequence joins TRBV12-5 and TRBJ1-4; perhaps TRBD1 as D (5 bases). This CDR3 is 13 amino acids long. V lost 6 bases to trimming and J lost 5 bases, with 10 bases between them. Germline values: CDR1 LGHNT, CDR2 FRNRAP. The chain's CDR3 is CASGWDVNEKLFF. CDR3 in DNA: TGTGCTAGTGGCTGGGACGTCAATGAAAAACTGTTTTTT.